Below are 18 T cell receptor beta chains sequenced from a single sample in a study of blood T cell repertoires in COVID-19. Generated by immunoSEQ multiplex PCR, the TCRdb table keeps only in-frame clones and is missing some. This sample has over 85,000 clones, with around nine tenths found just once. The material sequenced was peripheral blood. The receptors originated from a man aged 65 to 85 with acute or convalescent COVID-19.

The genes are TRBV11-2 and TRBJ1-2; no reliable D call. The V gene lost 1 base and the J gene lost 8 bases, with 11 bases spanning the gap. CDR3 length: 13 amino acids. Germline V gene lookup returns CDR1 SGHAT and CDR2 FQNNGV. Written as DNA, the CDR3 is TGTGCCAGCAGCTTAGTAGGAGCGGGGGGCTACACCTTC. Its protein product is CASSLVGAGGYTF.

V gene TRBV19 combines with J gene TRBJ2-1; the match to TRBD1 covers 8 bases. The germline V gene encodes CDR1 LNHDA and CDR2 SQIVND (reference sequence). Trimming cost V 5 bases and J 5 bases; bases outside gene matches: 8. This CDR3 is 15 amino acids long. CDR3 nucleotides: TGTGCCAGTAGTTCCAGCAGGACAGGGAACAATGAGCAGTTCTTC. It yields the protein CASSSSRTGNNEQFF.

V and J are TRBV28 and TRBJ2-5; TRBD1 matches 8 bases. This CDR3 is 13 amino acids long. Trimming removed 9 bases from V and 5 bases from J; junction bases left unmatched: 8. CDR1 and CDR2 (germline): MDHEN, SYDVKM. CDR3 bases: TGTGCCAGTCATAGACAGGGGTTGGAGACCCAGTACTTC. This sequence encodes CASHRQGLETQYF.

The rearrangement uses TRBV27 and TRBJ1-2, with 7 bases lining up with TRBD1. After removal of 5 bases from V and 4 bases from J, the junction contained 7 bases not matched to a gene. The V gene's germline CDR1 is MNHEY and CDR2 SMNVEV (reference sequence). The CDR3 totals 14 residues. The CDR3 loop is CASSPMGQIYGYTF. CDR3 coding DNA: TGTGCCAGCAGTCCAATGGGACAGATCTATGGCTACACCTTC.

The chain carries TRBV27 and TRBJ2-2; TRBD2 aligns across 10 bases. The CDR3 is 15 residues long. Germline V gene sequence: CDR1 MNHEY, CDR2 SMNVEV (reference sequence). The V segment lost 2 bases and the J segment 5 bases; nucleotides outside the gene matches: 2. Here the CDR3 reads CASSLASGGTGELFF. CDR3 nucleotide sequence: TGTGCCAGCAGTTTAGCTAGCGGGGGTACCGGGGAGCTGTTTTTT.

CDR3 sequence: CASRTGNYGYTF. The CDR3 DNA is TGTGCCAGCAGAACCGGGAACTATGGCTACACCTTC. This rearrangement joins TRBV6-5 to TRBJ1-2, with unresolved D. Germline V gives CDR1 MNHEY, CDR2 SVGAGI. This CDR3 is built from 12 residues. Trimming shortened V by 6 bases and J by 2 bases, and 7 bases separated the two germline ends.

The chain combines TRBV7-6 with TRBJ2-2, with 9 bases matching TRBD1. Germline CDR1 is SGHVS and CDR2 is FNYEAQ. This CDR3 spans 19 amino acids. The junction had 13 bases not matched to a gene; V was cut back by 1 base and J by 4 bases. The CDR3 is CASSLVLQTQGAVTGELFF. DNA of the CDR3: TGTGCCAGCAGCTTAGTTCTCCAGACACAGGGGGCGGTCACCGGGGAGCTGTTTTTT.

In DNA form, the CDR3 reads TGTGCCAGCAGCTTAGCGACAGGGGGCAATCAGCCCCAGCATTTT. Amino acid sequence: CASSLATGGNQPQHF. This chain joins TRBV7-2 and TRBJ1-5; 8 bases fit TRBD1. This CDR3 has 15 amino acids. In germline, CDR1 is SGHTA, CDR2 FQGNSA. V trimming: 0 bases; J trimming: 2 bases; junction bases outside the gene matches: 0.

This chain links TRBV5-1 with TRBJ2-3; 7 nucleotides align to TRBD1. Germline loops: CDR1 SGHRS, CDR2 YFSETQ. With V trimmed by 2 bases and J by 2 bases, 5 bases remained unmatched. The CDR3 spans 15 residues. As DNA, the CDR3 is TGCGCCAGCAGCTTTTCCGGGACAGACACAGATACGCAGTATTTT. As protein: CASSFSGTDTDTQYF.

The genes are TRBV5-1 and TRBJ1-5; weak D call: TRBD1 (5 bases). The length of the CDR3 is 15 residues. Trimming cost V 0 bases and J 4 bases, with 11 bases left between them. Germline loops: CDR1 SGHRS, CDR2 YFSETQ. The CDR3 loop is CASSLAGVGNQPQHF. The CDR3 DNA sequence: TGCGCCAGCAGCTTGGCGGGGGTCGGTAATCAGCCCCAGCATTTT.

The chain combines TRBV3-1 (or the pseudogene TRBV3-2) with TRBJ1-5; D is possibly TRBD1 (5 bases). Germline V gene sequence: CDR1 LGHDT, CDR2 YNNKEL (reference sequence). Trimming took off 5 bases at V and 5 bases at J, with 16 bases between the two ends. CDR3 size: 15 residues. The CDR3 sequence is CASSVGGGEDQPQHF. DNA of the CDR3: TGTGCCAGCAGCGTCGGCGGGGGGGAGGATCAGCCCCAGCATTTT.

This chain uses TRBV19 with TRBJ2-1; TRBD1 matches 7 bases. CDR3 length: 12 residues. V gave up 11 bases and J gave up 5 bases; unmatched junction bases: 6. Germline lookup yields CDR1 LNHDA and CDR2 SQIVND (reference sequence). The CDR3 protein is CAAGQVDNEQFF. The CDR3 DNA is TGTGCCGCCGGACAGGTGGACAATGAGCAGTTCTTC.

The chain couples TRBV5-5 to TRBJ2-1; D ambiguous. The CDR3 loop spans 12 amino acids. CDR1 and CDR2 (germline): SGHKS, YYEKEE (reference sequence). Trimming stripped 2 bases from V and 4 bases from J, with 4 bases between. This chain's CDR3 is CASSFRYNEQFF. The CDR3 nucleotides are TGTGCCAGCAGCTTCAGATACAATGAGCAGTTCTTC.

The rearrangement joins TRBV6-5 to TRBJ1-5; D gene uncertain. The CDR3 contains 13 residues. Per the germline V gene, CDR1 is MNHEY and CDR2 is SVGAGI. The V end was cut by 8 bases, the J end by 6 bases, with 14 bases between. This chain's CDR3 is CASSPRAGQPQHF. CDR3 nucleotide sequence: TGTGCCAGCTCTCCGCGGGCAGGTCAGCCCCAGCATTTT.

The chain is built from TRBV7-2 and TRBJ2-7; 10 nucleotides agree with TRBD2. The J segment lost 10 bases and the V segment lost 0 bases, leaving 6 bases of the junction unmatched. The CDR3 covers 14 residues. Germline V lookup: CDR1 SGHTA, CDR2 FQGNSA. The CDR3 loop is CASSLAGLAGEQYF. Written as DNA, the CDR3 is TGTGCCAGCAGCTTAGCTGGGCTAGCGGGGGAACAGTACTTC. Variable domain in full (rest from reference TRBV7-2 and TRBJ2-7): GAGVSQSPSNKVTEKGKDVELRCDPISGHTALYWYRQSLGQGLEFLIYFQGNSAPDKSGLPSDRFSAERTGGSVSTLTIQRTQQEDSAVYLCASSLAGLAGEQYFGPGTRLTVT.

The genes are TRBV3-1 (or the pseudogene TRBV3-2) and TRBJ1-1; D might be TRBD1 (5 bases). Germline V CDR1 and CDR2: LGHDT, YNNKEL (reference sequence). The CDR3 has 15 amino acids. The V gene lost 4 bases and the J gene lost 1 base, with 13 bases spanning the gap. In DNA form, the CDR3 reads TGTGCCAGCAGCCCCCAGCGGGGCGGGAACACTGAAGCTTTCTTT. Amino acids: CASSPQRGGNTEAFF.

This sequence joins TRBV10-3 and TRBJ2-7; 7 bases are a match to TRBD2. Germline-derived CDR1 and CDR2 are ENHRY and SYGVKD. The V gene end was trimmed by 6 bases and the J gene end by 4 bases; junction bases not matched to a gene: 12. This CDR3 comprises 15 residues. DNA of the CDR3: TGTGCCATCAGGATTGGGGGGGACGTTAATTACGAGCAGTACTTC. Translated: CAIRIGGDVNYEQYF.

The chain employs TRBV11-2 and TRBJ1-6, with 9 nucleotides matching TRBD1. Germline CDR1 and CDR2: SGHAT and FQNNGV. The CDR3 runs 18 residues. The J segment lost 9 bases and the V segment lost 4 bases, leaving 16 bases of the junction unmatched. The CDR3 protein is CASSYRGLGAREGSPLHF. The CDR3 DNA reads as TGTGCCAGCAGCTACAGGGGGCTCGGGGCTCGGGAGGGTTCACCCCTCCACTTT.